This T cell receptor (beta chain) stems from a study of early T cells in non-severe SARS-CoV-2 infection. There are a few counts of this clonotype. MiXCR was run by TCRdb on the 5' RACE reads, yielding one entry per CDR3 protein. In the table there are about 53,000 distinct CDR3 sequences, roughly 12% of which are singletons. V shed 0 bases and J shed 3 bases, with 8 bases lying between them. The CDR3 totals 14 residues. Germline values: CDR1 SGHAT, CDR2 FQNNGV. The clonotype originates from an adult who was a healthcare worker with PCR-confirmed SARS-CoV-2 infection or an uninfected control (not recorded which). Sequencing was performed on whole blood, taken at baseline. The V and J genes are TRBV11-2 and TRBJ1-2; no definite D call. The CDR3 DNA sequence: TGTGCCAGCAGCTTAGACTATGGGGACTATGGCTACACCTTC. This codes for CASSLDYGDYGYTF.